The 24 T cell receptor beta chains below come from one sample, sequenced in a study of blood T cell repertoires in COVID-19. TCRdb keeps only in-frame clones here, not all; method: immunoSEQ multiplex PCR. The sample has over 50,000 clones, 88% seen once. The sequencing input was peripheral blood. The receptors stem from a human donor in a cohort sampled during active COVID-19.

The gene calls are TRBV19 and TRBJ1-2, with TRBD1 as a possible D gene (5 bases). Between the trimmed V and J ends, which lost 5 bases and 0 bases, there was a span of 13 bases. CDR3 length equals 15 residues. CDR1 LNHDA and CDR2 SQIVND come from the germline V gene (reference sequence). CDR3 coding DNA: TGTGCCAGTAGTCGGGGGGGGAAGGCTAACTATGGCTACACCTTC. Translation gives CASSRGGKANYGYTF.

The chain combines TRBV7-6 with TRBJ2-1, with D unclear. Germline V gene sequence: CDR1 SGHVS, CDR2 FNYEAQ. V shed 4 bases and J shed 9 bases, with 10 bases lying between them. The CDR3 is 12 amino acids. In DNA form, the CDR3 reads TGTGCCAGCAGCTCCAGGATAGGTGAGCAGTTCTTC. It yields the protein CASSSRIGEQFF.

The chain couples TRBV7-8 to TRBJ1-1; D is undetermined. CDR1 is SGHVS and CDR2 is FQNEAQ in the germline V gene. The V gene lost 1 base and the J gene lost 1 base, with 4 bases spanning the gap. This CDR3 is built from 13 residues. The CDR3 loop reads CASSLVGNTEAFF. CDR3 in DNA: TGTGCCAGCAGCTTAGTCGGGAACACTGAAGCTTTCTTT.

The rearrangement uses TRBV5-1 and TRBJ1-1; TRBD1 agrees at 9 bases. The CDR3 runs 14 residues. V shed 3 bases and J 4 bases; nucleotides not matched to a gene: 4. CDR1 SGHRS and CDR2 YFSETQ come from the germline V gene. This chain's CDR3 is CASSSGQGFTEAFF. In DNA, the CDR3 is TGCGCCAGCAGCTCGGGACAGGGTTTCACTGAAGCTTTCTTT.

Written as DNA, the CDR3 is TGCGCCAGCAGCTTAGACGGACAGGGGCAGTCGTCTGAAGCTTTCTTT. Protein product: CASSLDGQGQSSEAFF. The chain combines TRBV5-1 with TRBJ1-1, with TRBD1 matching over 9 bases. Germline CDR1 and CDR2: SGHRS and YFSETQ. With V trimmed by 2 bases and J by 6 bases, 11 bases remained unmatched. The CDR3 contains 16 residues. Full variable domain (remainder filled in from reference TRBV5-1 and TRBJ1-1): KAGVTQTPRYLIKTRGQQVTLSCSPISGHRSVSWYQQTPGQGLQFLFEYFSETQRNKGNFPGRFSGRQFSNSRSEMNVSTLELGDSALYLCASSLDGQGQSSEAFFGQGTRLTVV.

This clone occurred once. The chain links TRBV11-3 to TRBJ2-3; 8 bases align to TRBD2. Per the germline V gene, CDR1 is SGHNT and CDR2 is YENEEA. The V and J ends lost 3 bases and 6 bases, in that order; junction bases with no gene match: 5. The CDR3 is 14 residues long. The CDR3 here is CASSFWTSLDTQYF. CDR3 DNA: TGTGCCAGCAGCTTTTGGACTAGCCTCGATACGCAGTATTTT. The full variable domain, with the rest looked up from reference TRBV11-3 and TRBJ2-3, is EAGVVQSPRYKIIEKKQPVAFWCNPISGHNTLYWYLQNLGQGPELLIRYENEEAVDDSQLPKDRFSAERLKGVDSTLKIQPAELGDSAVYLCASSFWTSLDTQYFGPGTRLTVL.

The V call is TRBV19, the J call TRBJ2-1; TRBD2 aligns across 7 bases. Germline V CDR1 and CDR2: LNHDA, SQIVND (reference sequence). The CDR3 covers 15 residues. The V and J ends lost 1 base and 9 bases, in that order; junction bases with no gene match: 9. CDR3 protein: CASSIGGTTGGEQFF. The CDR3, as DNA: TGTGCCAGTAGTATAGGTGGGACTACCGGAGGTGAGCAGTTCTTC.

V gene TRBV7-2 combines with J gene TRBJ1-5; the match to TRBD1 covers 9 bases. V dropped 4 bases and J dropped 1; count of bases not matched to a gene: 5. The CDR3 length is 16 residues. Germline CDR1 and CDR2: SGHTA and FQGNSA. CDR3 sequence (DNA): TGTGCCAGCAGCTACTATGGACAGGGGAGCAATCAGCCCCAGCATTTT. It encodes CASSYYGQGSNQPQHF.

This chain joins TRBV30 and TRBJ1-3, with 11 bases identical to TRBD1. CDR1 GTSNPN and CDR2 SVGIG come from the germline V gene (reference sequence). The CDR3 sequence is 19 residues long. Trimming at V came to 7 bases and at J to 4 bases, leaving 21 bases not matched to a gene. CDR3 nucleotide sequence: TGTGCCTCGGAGTCCCCCCCCGGCGGACAGGGGGCGCTGGGAAACACCATATATTTT. Protein: CASESPPGGQGALGNTIYF.

This chain uses TRBV4-2 with TRBJ1-2, with 7 positions matching TRBD1. V was clipped by 4 bases and J by 8 bases; unmatched bases: 13. The CDR3 loop spans 15 amino acids. Germline lookup yields CDR1 LGHNA and CDR2 YNFKEQ. This CDR3 reads CASSPGQRWERGYTF. For the CDR3, the DNA is TGTGCCAGCAGCCCGGGACAGCGCTGGGAACGAGGCTACACCTTC.

The chain joins TRBV7-2 to TRBJ1-6, with a weak D call TRBD1 (6 bases). The CDR3 sequence is 13 residues long. Germline-derived CDR1 and CDR2 are SGHTA and FQGNSA. V was clipped by 7 bases and J by 7 bases, with 11 bases between them. DNA of the CDR3: TGTGCCAGCAACCGGGACACCAATTCACCCCTCCACTTT. It specifies CASNRDTNSPLHF.

The chain has TRBV5-1 and TRBJ2-1; 10 positions match TRBD2. CDR3 length: 17 amino acids. V was clipped by 4 bases and J by 9 bases; unmatched bases: 16. Germline loops: CDR1 SGHRS, CDR2 YFSETQ. The CDR3 bases are TGCGCCAGCAGCGGGGGAGCAGCGGGAGGGCCTTCTCGTGAGCAGTTCTTC. The encoded protein is CASSGGAAGGPSREQFF.

This rearrangement joins TRBV7-2 to TRBJ2-5; 7 bases are a match to TRBD1. CDR1 is SGHTA, CDR2 FQGNSA, per germline. CDR3 length: 14 amino acids. The V gene end was trimmed by 6 bases and the J gene end by 4 bases; junction bases not matched to a gene: 8. Here the CDR3 reads CASSRQGLRETQYF. CDR3 nucleotide sequence: TGTGCCAGCAGTCGACAGGGTTTAAGAGAGACCCAGTACTTC. Looking up the rest from reference TRBV7-2 and TRBJ2-5 gives the full variable domain: GAGVSQSPSNKVTEKGKDVELRCDPISGHTALYWYRQSLGQGLEFLIYFQGNSAPDKSGLPSDRFSAERTGGSVSTLTIQRTQQEDSAVYLCASSRQGLRETQYFGPGTRLLVL.

This chain joins TRBV15 and TRBJ2-5, with D perhaps matching TRBD1 (6 bases). This CDR3 is built from 15 residues. Trimming cost V 4 bases and J 4 bases, with 16 bases left between them. Looked up from germline, CDR1 is LNHNV and CDR2 is YYDKDF (reference sequence). As DNA, the CDR3 is TGTGCCACCAGCAAGCAACAGGGTTTCCGAGAGACCCAGTACTTC. It translates to CATSKQQGFRETQYF.

The V and J genes are TRBV12-3 or TRBV12-4 and TRBJ1-1; TRBD1 matches 7 bases. The length of the CDR3 is 13 residues. Trimming at V came to 6 bases and at J to 5 bases, leaving 6 bases not matched to a gene. CDR3 sequence (DNA): TGTGCCAGCAGCCGGGAGGGGGCGACTGAAGCTTTCTTT. It encodes CASSREGATEAFF.

This clone was found once. V and J are TRBV11-3 and TRBJ1-5; D gene uncertain. Trimming pared 7 bases from V and 1 base from J, leaving 14 bases between. CDR1 is SGHNT and CDR2 is YENEEA in the germline V gene. The CDR3 has 15 amino acids. This CDR3 is CASIPSSRSNQPQHF. The CDR3 bases are TGTGCCAGCATCCCCTCTTCCAGGAGCAATCAGCCCCAGCATTTT.

CDR3: CASSAVGDQPQHF. The DNA of the CDR3 is TGTGCCAGCAGTGCAGTAGGGGATCAGCCCCAGCATTTT. The V call is TRBV2, the J call TRBJ1-5, with D possibly matching TRBD1 (5 bases). The germline V and J ends were trimmed by 4 bases and 5 bases, with 9 bases remaining between them. This CDR3 is built from 13 residues. The V gene's germline CDR1 is SNHLY and CDR2 FYNNEI.

The chain joins TRBV28 to TRBJ2-3, with 14 positions matching TRBD2. This CDR3 comprises 17 residues. The ends lost 1 base at V and 5 bases at J; junction bases unmatched: 5. Germline CDR1 MDHEN, CDR2 SYDVKM. DNA of the CDR3: TGTGCCAGCAGTTTATCGCTGACTAGCGGGAGGGAAGATACGCAGTATTTT. Translating gives CASSLSLTSGREDTQYF.

V usage is TRBV7-2 and J usage is TRBJ2-3, with TRBD2 identical over 7 bases. Germline CDR1 SGHTA, CDR2 FQGNSA. V was pared by 5 bases and J by 0 bases, with 8 bases of the junction left unmatched. This CDR3 has 16 residues. The CDR3 sequence is CASSTYGRGSTDTQYF. The CDR3, as DNA: TGTGCCAGCAGCACTTATGGGCGGGGGAGCACAGATACGCAGTATTTT.

This chain joins TRBV15 and TRBJ2-1; 8 bases are shared with TRBD2. Germline-derived CDR1 and CDR2 are LNHNV and YYDKDF (reference sequence). The CDR3 runs to 16 residues. V shed 0 bases and J 7 bases; nucleotides not matched to a gene: 8. The CDR3 region is CATSRDKTGGRNEQFF. CDR3 bases: TGTGCCACCAGCAGAGATAAGACGGGGGGGAGAAATGAGCAGTTCTTC.

V gene TRBV7-2 combines with J gene TRBJ2-3; 7 nucleotides agree with TRBD2. Germline values: CDR1 SGHTA, CDR2 FQGNSA. The CDR3 spans 14 residues. V lost 1 base and J lost 6; bases outside the gene matches: 4. The CDR3 here is CASSLGGSLDTQYF. The DNA of the CDR3 is TGTGCCAGCAGCTTAGGCGGGAGCTTGGATACGCAGTATTTT.

In this sample, this clone turned up once. The rearrangement links TRBV7-9 to TRBJ1-5; D unclear. Germline V gives CDR1 SEHNR, CDR2 FQNEAQ (reference sequence). V shed 2 bases and J shed 0 bases, with 11 bases lying between them. The CDR3 extends over 16 amino acids. The CDR3 DNA reads TGTGCCAGCAGCTTATCGGGAGGCTATAGCAATCAGCCCCAGCATTTT. Encoded protein: CASSLSGGYSNQPQHF.

CDR3 DNA: TGCGCCAGCACTACAGGGTTGAGGGAGACCCAGTACTTC. Translating it yields CASTTGLRETQYF. The chain couples TRBV5-1 to TRBJ2-5; a possible D gene is TRBD1 (6 bases). The CDR3 sequence is 13 residues long. Trimming left V 6 bases short and J 5 bases short, with 14 bases between. Looked up from germline, CDR1 is SGHRS and CDR2 is YFSETQ.

The V call is TRBV11-2, the J call TRBJ1-1, with 7 positions matching TRBD1. Germline CDR1 and CDR2: SGHAT and FQNNGV. V gave up 5 bases and J gave up 0 bases; unmatched junction bases: 3. The CDR3 length is 14 residues. This CDR3 reads CASSPDRVNTEAFF. As DNA, the CDR3 is TGTGCCAGCAGCCCCGACAGGGTGAACACTGAAGCTTTCTTT.